This T cell receptor (beta chain) was documented in a study of OX40 agonist ivuxolimab in advanced cancers. Trimming cost V 6 bases and J 12 bases, with 21 bases left between them. This CDR3 is 14 amino acids long. CDR1 and CDR2 from the germline V gene are MDHEN and SYDVKM. The study, taken as a whole, reports: Low normalized T-cell clonal expansion also characterized some of the nonresponders. Still undetermined is the antigen specificity of the expanded peripheral T cells.

As to this clone: The antigen is unknown.

Sequencing used immunoSEQ multiplex PCR; TCRdb keeps in-frame clones, though not all of them. The data contain roughly 77,000 clones, roughly four fifths of them singletons. The chain joins TRBV28 to TRBJ2-1, with a possible D match to TRBD2 (8 bases). Source: CD4+ or CD8+ T cells sorted from blood, taken in a trial of the OX40 agonist ivuxolimab. This TCR derives from an adult with an advanced solid tumor such as melanoma, head and neck, liver or kidney cancer. CDR3 residues: CASSFGGDSLRQFF. Here the CDR3 DNA reads TGTGCCAGCAGCTTCGGGGGGGACAGCCTTAGGCAGTTCTTC.